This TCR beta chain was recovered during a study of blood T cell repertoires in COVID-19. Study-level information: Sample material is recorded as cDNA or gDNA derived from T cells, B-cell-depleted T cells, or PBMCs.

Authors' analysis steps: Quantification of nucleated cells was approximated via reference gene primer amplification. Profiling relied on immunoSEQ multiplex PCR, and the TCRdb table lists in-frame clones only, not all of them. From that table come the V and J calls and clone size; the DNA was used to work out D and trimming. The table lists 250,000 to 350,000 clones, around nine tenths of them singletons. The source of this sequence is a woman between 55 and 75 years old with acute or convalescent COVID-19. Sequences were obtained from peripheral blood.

The CDR3 region has the DNA TGTGCCATCAGTGATCCGACCGGACTGATCTCCTACGAGCAGTACTTC. It codes for CAISDPTGLISYEQYF. The chain has TRBV10-3 and TRBJ2-7; weak D call: TRBD2 (5 bases). Trimming left V 3 bases short and J 0 bases short, with 15 bases between. The germline CDR1 and CDR2 sequences are ENHRY and SYGVKD. The CDR3 totals 16 residues.